This is a list of T cell receptor beta chains from one sample in a study of shared clonotypes between healthy human individuals. Method: immunoSEQ multiplex PCR; TCRdb's copy keeps in-frame clones and lacks some. The profile shows about 2,100,000 clones, just over 90% of them singletons. Material for sequencing was naive CD8+ T cells from PBMCs. The receptor source for this set is a man younger than 35 in good health. Some clones in this sample may be carry-over from other donors' samples. Both conserved end residues are part of each CDR3. The order of the fields is V gene, D gene, J gene, clone size, CDR3 protein, CDR3 DNA. The D gene is left open where the match is weak. Clone size appears in some rows only: once, few, many, or a class for an expanded clone.

V: TRBV5-5; D: NA; J: TRBJ1-1; size: NA; CDR3: CASSRALNTEAFF; DNA: TGTGCCAGCAGCCGGGCCCTGAACACTGAAGCTTTCTTT
V: TRBV7-8; D: TRBD2; J: TRBJ2-1; size: NA; CDR3: CASSLRRGGRNGNEQFF; DNA: TGTGCCAGCAGCTTACGGCGGGGCGGGAGAAACGGGAATGAGCAGTTCTTC
V: TRBV28; D: TRBD2; J: TRBJ2-1; size: NA; CDR3: CASSSPTSGSGNEQFF; DNA: TGTGCCAGCAGTTCCCCGACTAGCGGGAGCGGAAATGAGCAGTTCTTC
V: TRBV11-2; D: NA; J: TRBJ1-1; size: once; CDR3: CASSSGGMARILNTEAFF; DNA: TGTGCCAGCAGCTCGGGGGGGATGGCGCGGATCTTGAACACTGAAGCTTTCTTT
V: TRBV11-1; D: NA; J: TRBJ1-1; size: NA; CDR3: CASSLDRRGTNTEAFF; DNA: TGTGCCAGCAGCTTAGACCGCCGAGGAACGAACACTGAAGCTTTCTTT
V: TRBV27; D: TRBD1; J: TRBJ1-2; size: NA; CDR3: CASSFQGAEGYTF; DNA: TGTGCCAGCAGTTTCCAGGGGGCAGAAGGCTACACCTTC
V: TRBV7-7; D: NA; J: TRBJ2-7; size: NA; CDR3: CASSRIGGGEQYF; DNA: TGTGCCAGCAGCCGGATCGGGGGCGGCGAGCAGTACTTC
V: TRBV7-2; D: TRBD2; J: TRBJ2-5; size: NA; CDR3: CASSLRAGGPETQYF; DNA: TGTGCCAGCAGCCTACGAGCGGGAGGGCCGGAGACCCAGTACTTC
V: TRBV7-6; D: NA; J: TRBJ2-7; size: NA; CDR3: CASSLSRVAFYEQYF; DNA: TGTGCCAGCAGCTTGAGCAGGGTGGCGTTCTACGAGCAGTACTTC
V: TRBV2; D: TRBD1; J: TRBJ1-2; size: NA; CDR3: CASSPPPGTGGSGYTF; DNA: TGTGCCAGCAGTCCCCCTCCCGGGACAGGGGGTTCTGGCTACACCTTC
V: TRBV10-3; D: NA; J: TRBJ1-1; size: NA; CDR3: CAISESGSEAFF; DNA: TGTGCCATCAGTGAGTCGGGGTCTGAAGCTTTCTTT
V: TRBV11-2; D: NA; J: TRBJ1-1; size: NA; CDR3: CASSPLAFF; DNA: TGTGCCAGCAGCCCCCTGGCTTTCTTT
V: TRBV27; D: NA; J: TRBJ2-1; size: NA; CDR3: CASSLRVPNNEQFF; DNA: TGTGCCAGCAGTTTAAGGGTACCCAACAATGAGCAGTTCTTC
V: TRBV28; D: NA; J: TRBJ1-5; size: NA; CDR3: CASSIGGVQPQHF; DNA: TGTGCCAGCAGTATCGGGGGGGTCCAGCCCCAGCATTTT
V: TRBV19; D: TRBD1; J: TRBJ1-1; size: NA; CDR3: CASRLDRGTEAFF; DNA: TGTGCCAGTAGACTGGACAGGGGGACTGAAGCTTTCTTT
V: TRBV28; D: NA; J: TRBJ2-2; size: NA; CDR3: CAAGNGELFF; DNA: TGTGCCGCCGGTAACGGGGAGCTGTTTTTT
V: TRBV7-7; D: NA; J: TRBJ2-3; size: NA; CDR3: CASSSRDGSDTQYF; DNA: TGTGCCAGCAGCTCCCGGGACGGGTCAGATACGCAGTATTTT
V: TRBV29-1; D: NA; J: TRBJ2-2; size: NA; CDR3: CSVADTGELFF; DNA: TGCAGCGTCGCAGACACCGGGGAGCTGTTTTTT
V: TRBV9; D: TRBD2; J: TRBJ2-1; size: NA; CDR3: CASSASGRSIEQFF; DNA: TGTGCCAGCAGCGCTAGCGGGAGATCCATTGAGCAGTTCTTC
V: TRBV5-6; D: NA; J: TRBJ2-7; size: NA; CDR3: CASSLGGGPGGEQYF; DNA: TGTGCCAGCAGCTTGGGTGGAGGACCAGGAGGAGAGCAGTACTTC
V: TRBV6-5; D: NA; J: TRBJ1-1; size: NA; CDR3: CASSYSSPAETEAFF; DNA: TGTGCCAGCAGTTACTCCTCCCCAGCGGAAACTGAAGCTTTCTTT
V: TRBV7-9; D: TRBD2; J: TRBJ2-3; size: once; CDR3: CASSPQSGRPTDTQYF; DNA: TGTGCCAGCAGCCCCCAGAGCGGGAGGCCCACAGATACGCAGTATTTT
V: TRBV5-8; D: NA; J: TRBJ2-3; size: NA; CDR3: CASSITYRVLWTQYF; DNA: TGTGCCAGCAGCATCACCTACAGGGTTCTATGGACGCAGTATTTT
V: TRBV28; D: NA; J: TRBJ1-3; size: NA; CDR3: CASSYSGSGNTIYF; DNA: TGTGCCAGCAGTTATTCAGGGTCCGGAAACACCATATATTTT
V: TRBV6-5; D: TRBD1; J: TRBJ1-1; size: NA; CDR3: CASSSGGGDTEAFF; DNA: TGTGCCAGCAGTTCAGGGGGCGGGGACACTGAAGCTTTCTTT
V: TRBV28; D: NA; J: TRBJ2-3; size: NA; CDR3: CASTEEDRADTQYF; DNA: TGTGCCAGCACCGAGGAGGATAGGGCAGATACGCAGTATTTT
V: TRBV19; D: TRBD2; J: TRBJ2-1; size: NA; CDR3: CASRYGVAGGRYNEQFF; DNA: TGTGCCAGTAGATATGGGGTAGCGGGAGGCCGCTACAATGAGCAGTTCTTC
V: TRBV5-4; D: TRBD1; J: TRBJ2-7; size: NA; CDR3: CASSTGQRPYEQYF; DNA: TGTGCCAGCAGTACGGGACAGAGACCCTACGAGCAGTACTTC
V: TRBV15; D: TRBD1; J: TRBJ1-3; size: NA; CDR3: CATSSQRDRGRNTIYF; DNA: TGTGCCACCAGCAGTCAACGGGACAGGGGTAGAAACACCATATATTTT
V: TRBV4-1; D: NA; J: TRBJ2-1; size: NA; CDR3: CASSLRPGGEQFF; DNA: TGCGCCAGCAGCCTGCGACCCGGGGGTGAGCAGTTCTTC
V: TRBV6-5; D: NA; J: TRBJ2-2; size: NA; CDR3: CASSYSSGNTGELFF; DNA: TGTGCCAGCAGTTACTCGTCCGGAAACACCGGGGAGCTGTTTTTT
V: TRBV16; D: NA; J: TRBJ1-2; size: once; CDR3: CASSQSPQGGGLLRTF; DNA: TGTGCCAGCAGCCAATCCCCCCAGGGTGGTGGGCTCTTACGCACCTTC
V: TRBV4-1; D: TRBD2; J: TRBJ2-1; size: NA; CDR3: CASSALAGPLNEQFF; DNA: TGCGCCAGCAGCGCCCTAGCGGGACCCCTCAATGAGCAGTTCTTC
V: TRBV9; D: NA; J: TRBJ1-4; size: few; CDR3: CASSQKNEKLFF; DNA: TGTGCCAGCAGCCAAAAGAATGAAAAACTGTTTTTT
V: TRBV6-1; D: TRBD1; J: TRBJ2-3; size: NA; CDR3: CASSGRDRLTDTQYF; DNA: TGTGCCAGCAGTGGTCGGGACAGGCTCACAGATACGCAGTATTTT
V: TRBV15; D: NA; J: TRBJ1-2; size: NA; CDR3: CATSREALAGAVYGYTF; DNA: TGTGCCACCAGCAGAGAGGCCTTAGCGGGCGCTGTCTATGGCTACACCTTC
V: TRBV28; D: NA; J: TRBJ2-7; size: NA; CDR3: CASSFASYEQYF; DNA: TGTGCCAGCAGTTTCGCGTCCTACGAGCAGTACTTC
V: TRBV15; D: TRBD1; J: TRBJ2-7; size: NA; CDR3: CATSRAPTGATYEQYF; DNA: TGTGCCACCAGCAGGGCCCCAACAGGGGCCACCTACGAGCAGTACTTC
V: TRBV27; D: NA; J: TRBJ1-2; size: once; CDR3: CASRRVQGSGYTF; DNA: TGTGCCAGCAGACGGGTACAGGGATCTGGCTACACCTTC
V: TRBV7-2; D: TRBD2; J: TRBJ2-1; size: NA; CDR3: CASSSSSGTSYNEQFF; DNA: TGTGCCAGCAGCTCCTCTAGCGGTACGTCCTACAATGAGCAGTTCTTC
V: TRBV29-1; D: TRBD1; J: TRBJ1-4; size: few; CDR3: CSAGTAEHVGEKLFF; DNA: TGCAGCGCCGGGACAGCTGAACATGTTGGGGAAAAACTGTTTTTT
V: TRBV6-4; D: NA; J: TRBJ2-7; size: NA; CDR3: CASSVRAPYEQYF; DNA: TGTGCCAGCAGTGTCAGGGCCCCCTACGAGCAGTACTTC
V: TRBV28; D: NA; J: TRBJ2-7; size: NA; CDR3: CATGAAEGLYF; DNA: TGTGCCACCGGGGCGGCAGAAGGACTTTACTTC
V: TRBV7-2; D: NA; J: TRBJ2-1; size: once; CDR3: CASSPRTVTYNEQFF; DNA: TGTGCCAGCAGCCCGAGGACAGTCACCTACAATGAGCAGTTCTTC
V: TRBV11-2; D: NA; J: TRBJ1-1; size: NA; CDR3: CASSLQGSGTEAFF; DNA: TGTGCCAGCAGCTTACAGGGGTCGGGTACTGAAGCTTTCTTT
V: TRBV6-5; D: NA; J: TRBJ1-1; size: few; CDR3: CASSYSQEVTEAFF; DNA: TGTGCCAGCAGTTACTCGCAGGAGGTCACTGAAGCTTTCTTT
V: TRBV13; D: NA; J: TRBJ2-5; size: NA; CDR3: CASSLLGAWETQYF; DNA: TGTGCCAGCAGCTTATTGGGGGCCTGGGAGACCCAGTACTTC
V: TRBV11-2; D: NA; J: TRBJ1-4; size: NA; CDR3: CASSLGQAANEKLFF; DNA: TGTGCCAGCAGCTTAGGACAGGCGGCTAATGAAAAACTGTTTTTT
V: TRBV11-2; D: NA; J: TRBJ2-7; size: NA; CDR3: CASSLGQRYEQYF; DNA: TGTGCCAGCAGCTTAGGACAGCGATACGAGCAGTACTTC
V: TRBV5-1; D: NA; J: TRBJ1-5; size: NA; CDR3: CASSLAGGNQPQHF; DNA: TGCGCCAGCAGCTTGGCTGGGGGCAATCAGCCCCAGCATTTT
V: TRBV28; D: TRBD1; J: TRBJ2-7; size: NA; CDR3: CASSLPGTGYEQYF; DNA: TGTGCCAGCAGTTTACCCGGGACAGGGTACGAGCAGTACTTC
V: TRBV11-2; D: NA; J: TRBJ2-1; size: NA; CDR3: CASSIRSGTYNEQFF; DNA: TGTGCCAGCAGCATTCGGAGTGGTACCTACAATGAGCAGTTCTTC